This entry lists 21 T cell receptor beta chains sequenced from one sample in a study of blood T cell repertoires in COVID-19. TCRdb's table, derived via immunoSEQ multiplex PCR, lists solely in-frame clones and lacks some. The sample has 150,000 to 200,000 clones; less than 90% are singletons. Material: PBMCs or T cells enriched from blood (not recorded which). All receptors come from a woman in her forties or fifties who had recovered from COVID-19.

This clone has just a few counts. The chain joins TRBV2 to TRBJ2-2; weak D call: TRBD2 (5 bases). There are 13 residues in the CDR3. In germline, CDR1 is SNHLY, CDR2 FYNNEI. V gave up 3 bases and J gave up 7 bases, with 9 bases separating them. Here the CDR3 DNA reads TGTGCCAGCAGTGAGAGGGAGAACGGGGAGCTGTTTTTT. As protein: CASSERENGELFF.

The chain couples TRBV6-2 or TRBV6-3 to TRBJ2-2, with no clear D. The V gene lost 2 bases and the J gene lost 9 bases, with 7 bases spanning the gap. Germline V gives CDR1 MNHEY, CDR2 SVGEGT. The CDR3 loop spans 12 amino acids. The CDR3 nucleotides read TGTGCCAGCAGTTACGGCCGCCGGGAGCTGTTTTTT. Its protein product is CASSYGRRELFF.

This chain uses TRBV19 with TRBJ1-5, with D perhaps TRBD1 (5 bases). The CDR3 length is 14 residues. The V and J ends lost 1 base and 6 bases respectively, with 10 bases between them. CDR1 is LNHDA, CDR2 SQIVND, per germline (reference sequence). The CDR3 nucleotides are TGTGCCAGTAGTATAGTTAGGGGAGGTCAGCCCCAGCATTTT. This encodes CASSIVRGGQPQHF.

The chain recombines TRBV27 with TRBJ1-6; tentatively, D is TRBD1 (5 bases). V was trimmed by 5 bases and J by 9 bases, leaving 14 bases between them. The CDR3 is made up of 14 amino acids. Germline CDR1 MNHEY, CDR2 SMNVEV (reference sequence). Here the CDR3 DNA reads TGTGCCAGCAGTCCCGGTGCAGGGCTTTCACCCCTCCACTTT. Protein: CASSPGAGLSPLHF.

The chain combines TRBV21-1 with TRBJ2-1; the DNA was not compared with TRBD2, the D call given in the table. TRBV21-1 is recorded as a pseudogene. The CDR3 is 16 amino acids. CDR3 DNA sequence: TGTGCCAGCAGCAAAGCGCGGCCGTTCCAGTGGAATGAGCAGTTCTTC. Translated: CASSKARPFQWNEQFF.

This chain joins TRBV6-2 or TRBV6-3 and TRBJ1-5, with 10 positions matching TRBD1. CDR1 and CDR2 (germline): MNHEY, SVGEGT. The ends lost 4 bases at V and 5 bases at J; junction bases unmatched: 8. The CDR3 runs 16 residues. Here the CDR3 DNA reads TGTGCCAGCAGTTTTACCGGGACAGGGGTCGATCAGCCCCAGCATTTT. Translating it yields CASSFTGTGVDQPQHF.

The chain employs TRBV5-4 and TRBJ2-5, with 9 bases lining up with TRBD1. Trimming took 4 bases from V and 5 from J; bases not matched to a gene: 9. Germline assignment: CDR1 SGHNT and CDR2 YYREEE (reference sequence). The length of the CDR3 is 15 residues. The CDR3 protein is CASSVTTGGRETQYF. The CDR3 DNA reads as TGTGCCAGCAGCGTTACCACAGGGGGCCGGGAGACCCAGTACTTC. The variable domain in full, completed from reference TRBV5-4 and TRBJ2-5, reads ETGVTQSPTHLIKTRGQQVTLRCSSQSGHNTVSWYQQALGQGPQFIFQYYREEENGRGNFPPRFSGLQFPNYSSELNVNALELDDSALYLCASSVTTGGRETQYFGPGTRLLVL.

The chain recombines TRBV27 with TRBJ1-5, with D possibly being TRBD1 (5 bases). The CDR3 contains 14 residues. Germline V gene lookup returns CDR1 MNHEY and CDR2 SMNVEV (reference sequence). Trimming removed 3 bases from V and 0 bases from J, with 6 bases in between. The CDR3 DNA follows: TGTGCCAGCAGTTTCGGGGGTAGCAATCAGCCCCAGCATTTT. Residues: CASSFGGSNQPQHF.

A word on this clone: Other DNA sequences within the sample encode an identical CDR3. This chain links TRBV27 with TRBJ2-5, with TRBD1 matching over 11 bases. This CDR3 contains 14 residues. CDR1 is MNHEY and CDR2 is SMNVEV in the germline V gene (reference sequence). V lost 3 bases to trimming and J lost 5 bases; unmatched junction nucleotides: 2. CDR3 nucleotide sequence: TGTGCCAGCAGTTTTCGGACAGGGGGCGAGACCCAGTACTTC. Residues: CASSFRTGGETQYF.

V is TRBV7-2 and J is TRBJ2-1; weak D call: TRBD1 (5 bases). This CDR3 has 12 amino acids. Germline V gives CDR1 SGHTA, CDR2 FQGNSA. The CDR3 region is CGVGAWGNEQFF. CDR3 DNA sequence: TGTGGGGTAGGGGCCTGGGGCAATGAGCAGTTCTTC.

With regard to this clone: This same CDR3 is encoded by further DNA sequences in the sample. V is TRBV11-2 and J is TRBJ2-2, with no clear D. This CDR3 contains 14 residues. In germline, CDR1 is SGHAT, CDR2 FQNNGV. Trimming shortened V by 1 base and J by 1 base, and 4 bases separated the two germline ends. CDR3 bases: TGTGCCAGCAGCTTAGCGGGGAACACCGGGGAGCTGTTTTTT. Protein sequence: CASSLAGNTGELFF.

This chain links TRBV28 with TRBJ2-1; the D gene is possibly TRBD2 (5 bases). V dropped 7 bases and J dropped 2 bases, with 15 bases sitting between them. The CDR3 runs to 15 residues. In germline, CDR1 is MDHEN, CDR2 SYDVKM. This CDR3 reads CASKATAGTYNEQFF. CDR3 bases: TGTGCCAGCAAGGCGACGGCGGGCACCTACAATGAGCAGTTCTTC.

This clone has a single count. The chain carries TRBV21-1 and TRBJ2-7; the DNA was not compared with TRBD1, the D call given in the table. TRBV21-1 is termed a pseudogene. This CDR3 is built from 13 residues. In nucleotides, the CDR3 is TGTGCCAGCAAGGGACAGGGGGCGGACGAGCAGTACGTC. It is translated as CASKGQGADEQYV.

J is TRBJ1-2 and V is TRBV6-6; 11 nucleotides line up with TRBD1. The junction had 4 bases not matched to a gene; V was cut back by 2 bases and J by 5 bases. The CDR3 has 15 amino acids. CDR1 is MNHNY and CDR2 is SVGAGI in the germline V gene (reference sequence). The CDR3, as DNA: TGTGCCAGCAGTTACGGGACAGGGGGGCATTATGGCTACACCTTC. This gives the protein CASSYGTGGHYGYTF.

The chain recombines TRBV19 with TRBJ1-6, with 9 bases identical to TRBD1. The CDR3 is 14 residues long. Trimming cost V 9 bases and J 6 bases; bases outside gene matches: 6. The germline CDR1 and CDR2 sequences are LNHDA and SQIVND (reference sequence). The CDR3 loop is CASGIQGANSPLHF. CDR3 DNA: TGTGCCAGCGGCATACAGGGGGCTAATTCACCCCTCCACTTT. Looking up the rest from reference TRBV19 and TRBJ1-6 gives the full variable domain: DGGITQSPKYLFRKEGQNVTLSCEQNLNHDAMYWYRQDPGQGLRLIYYSQIVNDFQKGDIAEGYSVSREKKESFPLTVTSAQKNPTAFYLCASGIQGANSPLHFGNGTRLTVT.

This clone was found once. J is TRBJ2-1 and V is TRBV20-1, with 10 bases matching TRBD2. The V gene's germline CDR1 is DFQATT and CDR2 SNEGSKA (reference sequence). The CDR3 sequence is 13 residues long. V lost 3 bases, J lost 5 bases, and 1 base stayed unmatched. CDR3 sequence reads: CSASTSGNNEQFF. Written as DNA, the CDR3 is TGCAGTGCTAGTACTAGCGGGAACAATGAGCAGTTCTTC.

This clone has a handful of counts. The chain's CDR3 is CSGGASGFTDTQYF. The CDR3 DNA follows: TGCAGCGGAGGGGCTAGCGGGTTCACAGATACGCAGTATTTT. This sequence joins TRBV29-1 and TRBJ2-3, with TRBD2 matching 8 bases. The V segment lost 7 bases and the J segment 2 bases; nucleotides outside the gene matches: 8. Per the germline V gene, CDR1 is SQVTM and CDR2 is ANQGSEA. The CDR3 runs 14 residues.

The rearrangement uses TRBV7-9 and TRBJ1-5; tentatively, D is TRBD1 (5 bases). V shed 5 bases and J shed 2 bases, with 13 bases lying between them. The CDR3 covers 15 residues. Germline loops: CDR1 SEHNR, CDR2 FQNEAQ (reference sequence). CDR3 bases: TGTGCCAGCAGCCCAGCCGGGGGGGGCAATCAGCCCCAGCATTTT. It codes for CASSPAGGGNQPQHF.

The chain combines TRBV3-1 (or the pseudogene TRBV3-2) with TRBJ1-1, with 7 bases matching TRBD1. This CDR3 contains 15 residues. V dropped 3 bases and J dropped 2; count of bases not matched to a gene: 6. Germline V gives CDR1 LGHDT, CDR2 YNNKEL (reference sequence). The CDR3 spells CASSQGDRDNTEAFF. The CDR3 region has the DNA TGTGCCAGCAGCCAGGGAGACAGGGATAACACTGAAGCTTTCTTT.

This clone was recorded once. The chain is built from TRBV6-2 or TRBV6-3 and TRBJ2-3, with 9 bases matching TRBD1. There are 17 residues in the CDR3. Germline CDR1 is MNHEY and CDR2 is SVGEGT. V shed 4 bases, J shed 6 bases, and the junction held 14 bases outside the gene matches. The CDR3 region is CASSLSGSGTGQDTQYF. CDR3 coding DNA: TGTGCCAGCAGTTTAAGTGGCTCGGGGACAGGGCAGGATACGCAGTATTTT.

This clone was observed a few times. The chain joins TRBV28 to TRBJ1-5, with unresolved D. V gave up 6 bases and J gave up 7 bases, with 19 bases separating them. The CDR3 runs to 15 residues. The V gene's germline CDR1 is MDHEN and CDR2 SYDVKM. The CDR3 bases are TGTGCCAGCAGACCCCCTAGTGACGGAGGGCAGCCCCAGCATTTT. This translates into CASRPPSDGGQPQHF.